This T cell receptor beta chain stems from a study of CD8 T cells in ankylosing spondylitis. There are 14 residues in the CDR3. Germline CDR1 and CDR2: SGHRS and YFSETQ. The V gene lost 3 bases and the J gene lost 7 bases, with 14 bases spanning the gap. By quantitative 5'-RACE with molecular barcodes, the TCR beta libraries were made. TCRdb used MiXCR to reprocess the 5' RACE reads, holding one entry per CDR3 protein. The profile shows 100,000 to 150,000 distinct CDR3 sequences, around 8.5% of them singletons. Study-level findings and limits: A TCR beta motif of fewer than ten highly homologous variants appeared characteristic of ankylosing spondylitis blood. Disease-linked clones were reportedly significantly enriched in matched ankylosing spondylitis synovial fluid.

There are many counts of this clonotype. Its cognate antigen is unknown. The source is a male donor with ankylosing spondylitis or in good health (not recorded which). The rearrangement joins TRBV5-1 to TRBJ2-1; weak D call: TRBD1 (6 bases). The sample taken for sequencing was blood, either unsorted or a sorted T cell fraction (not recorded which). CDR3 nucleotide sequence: TGCGCCAGCAGCTCATTAAACAGGGCGAATGAGCAGTTCTTC. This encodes CASSSLNRANEQFF.